The rows below give T cell receptor beta chains drawn from one sample of a study of T-cell reconstitution after alpha-beta-depleted transplantation in children. Each CDR3 protein gets one entry after TCRdb re-called the PCR reads with MiXCR. Of approximately 210,000 distinct CDR3 sequences in the sample, approximately 15% were seen once. The sample consisted of PBMCs from the stem cell graft donor, taken from the stem cell graft. Source of these receptors: a human donor who donated a stem cell graft to a child with acute lymphoblastic leukemia. CDR3s include the opening cysteine and the closing phenylalanine or tryptophan. The order of the fields is D gene, V gene, CDR3 protein. A D gene is named only where the DNA matches it firmly.

NA,TRBV19,CASSTTGSGTEAFF
TRBD1,TRBV4-1,CASSQPDRGHDEQYF
NA,TRBV13,CASSLGGRTTNTEAFF
TRBD1,TRBV20-1,CSARASQGAGETQYF
NA,TRBV5-5,CASSVGELEIDTQYF
NA,TRBV30,CAWKNEGSPDTQYF
TRBD1,TRBV18,CASSPGPGQGFDEQYF
TRBD2,TRBV20-1,CSAPAGLVTHEQFF
NA,TRBV19,CASISTETNTEAFF
TRBD2,TRBV29-1,CSVAAGGPGSYNEQFF
TRBD2,TRBV12-3/TRBV12-4,CASSSGTSAWASYNEQFF
NA,TRBV12-3/TRBV12-4,CASTPNINSPLHF
NA,TRBV9,CASSVVARGNEQFF
TRBD1,TRBV11-1,CASSRHATTTGGRPQETQYF
NA,TRBV24-1,CATSEITDVNNEQFF
NA,TRBV7-9,CASSLVRAGEKLFF
TRBD1,TRBV29-1,CSPLDRGRRTEAFF
TRBD2,TRBV4-2,CASSQRTSESTDTQYF
TRBD2,TRBV7-7,CASSFSSGSVDTQYF
TRBD2,TRBV6-1,CASSSGTNTGELFF
NA,TRBV5-5,CASSPQGRIATGELFF
NA,TRBV7-6,CASSPRAPYGYTF
NA,TRBV20-1,CSAGTKDEQYF
NA,TRBV7-9,CASSLDWTYYGYTF
NA,TRBV5-1,CASSSDRNTGELFF
NA,TRBV12-3/TRBV12-4,CASTPRRSGNTIYF
TRBD1,TRBV27,CASNRGNTGELFF
NA,TRBV6-5,CASTGTYEQYF
NA,TRBV5-1,CASSVSNTGELFF
NA,TRBV12-3/TRBV12-4,CASSRSGRYNEQFF
TRBD2,TRBV20-1,CSAGHRTSGIADTQYF
NA,TRBV27,CASNPVRLDSSNQPQHF
TRBD2,TRBV5-1,CASSPRGGGRHQETQYF
TRBD2,TRBV10-3,CAISSYLAGGPNEQFF
TRBD2,TRBV5-1,CASSPAGGPYEQYF
TRBD2,TRBV5-1,CASSPLSGRAVTGELFF